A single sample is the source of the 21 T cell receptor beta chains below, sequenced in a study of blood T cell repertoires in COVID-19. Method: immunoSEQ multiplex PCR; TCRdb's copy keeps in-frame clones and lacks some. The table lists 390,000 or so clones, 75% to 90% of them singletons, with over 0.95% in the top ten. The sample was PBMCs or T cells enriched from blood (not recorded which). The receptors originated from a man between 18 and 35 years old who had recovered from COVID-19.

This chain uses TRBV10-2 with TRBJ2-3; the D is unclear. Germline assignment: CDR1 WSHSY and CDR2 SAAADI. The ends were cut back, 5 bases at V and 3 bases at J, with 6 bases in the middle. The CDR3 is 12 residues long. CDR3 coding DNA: TGCGCCAGCAGTTCCGGGACAGATACGCAGTATTTT. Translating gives CASSSGTDTQYF.

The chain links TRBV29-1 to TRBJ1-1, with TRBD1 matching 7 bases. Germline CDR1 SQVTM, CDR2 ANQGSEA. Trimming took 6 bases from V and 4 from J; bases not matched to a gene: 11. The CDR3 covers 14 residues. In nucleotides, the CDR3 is TGCAGCGTCCACGGACGACAGGGAAGCACTGAAGCTTTCTTT. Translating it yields CSVHGRQGSTEAFF.

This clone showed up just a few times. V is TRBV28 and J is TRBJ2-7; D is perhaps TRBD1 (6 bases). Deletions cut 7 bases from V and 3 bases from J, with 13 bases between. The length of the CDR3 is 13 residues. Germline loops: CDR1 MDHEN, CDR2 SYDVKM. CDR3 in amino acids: CASNSQGSYEQYF. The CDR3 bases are TGTGCCAGCAACTCACAGGGAAGCTACGAGCAGTACTTC. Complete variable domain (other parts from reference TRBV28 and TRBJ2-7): DVKVTQSSRYLVKRTGEKVFLECVQDMDHENMFWYRQDPGLGLRLIYFSYDVKMKEKGDIPEGYSVSREKKERFSLILESASTNQTSMYLCASNSQGSYEQYFGPGTRLTVT.

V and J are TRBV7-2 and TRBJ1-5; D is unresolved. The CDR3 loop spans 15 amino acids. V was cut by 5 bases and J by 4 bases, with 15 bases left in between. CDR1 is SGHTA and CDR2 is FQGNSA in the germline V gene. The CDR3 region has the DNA TGTGCCAGCAGCACACTTAACAGAGGGAATCAGCCCCAGCATTTT. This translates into CASSTLNRGNQPQHF.

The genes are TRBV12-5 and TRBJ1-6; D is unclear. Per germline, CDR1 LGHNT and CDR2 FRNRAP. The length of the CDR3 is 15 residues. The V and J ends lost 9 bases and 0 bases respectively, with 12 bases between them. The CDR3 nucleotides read TGTGCTAGCGTCCACGGGAGCTCCTATAATTCACCCCTCCACTTT. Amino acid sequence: CASVHGSSYNSPLHF.

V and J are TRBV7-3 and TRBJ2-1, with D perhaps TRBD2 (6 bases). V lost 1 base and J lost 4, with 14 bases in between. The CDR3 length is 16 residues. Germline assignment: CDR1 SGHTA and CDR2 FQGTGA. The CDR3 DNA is TGTGCCAGCAGCTTAAGGCCTAGCGAAACTTACAATGAGCAGTTCTTC. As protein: CASSLRPSETYNEQFF.

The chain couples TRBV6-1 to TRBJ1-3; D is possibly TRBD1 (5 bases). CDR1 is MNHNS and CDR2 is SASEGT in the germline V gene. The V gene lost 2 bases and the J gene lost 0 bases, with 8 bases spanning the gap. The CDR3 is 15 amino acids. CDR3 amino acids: CASSEHGGSGNTIYF. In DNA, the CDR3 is TGTGCCAGCAGTGAACACGGGGGCTCTGGAAACACCATATATTTT.

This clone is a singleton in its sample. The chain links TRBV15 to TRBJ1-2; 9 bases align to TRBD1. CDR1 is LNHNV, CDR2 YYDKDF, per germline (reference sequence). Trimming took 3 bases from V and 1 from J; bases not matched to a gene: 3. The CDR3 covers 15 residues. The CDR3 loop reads CATSRGTGYNYGYTF. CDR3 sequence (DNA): TGTGCCACCAGCAGGGGGACAGGGTATAACTATGGCTACACCTTC.

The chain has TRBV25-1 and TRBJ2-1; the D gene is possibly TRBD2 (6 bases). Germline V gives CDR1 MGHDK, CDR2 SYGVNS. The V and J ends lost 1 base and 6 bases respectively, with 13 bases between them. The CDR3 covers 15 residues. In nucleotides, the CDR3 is TGTGCCAGCAGTGAATTCGGACTACACATCAATGAGCAGTTCTTC. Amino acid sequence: CASSEFGLHINEQFF.

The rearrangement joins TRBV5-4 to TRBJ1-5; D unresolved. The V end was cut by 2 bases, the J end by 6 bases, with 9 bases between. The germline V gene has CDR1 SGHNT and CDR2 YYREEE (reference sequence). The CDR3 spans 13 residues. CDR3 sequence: CASSFGGSQPQHF. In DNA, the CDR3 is TGTGCCAGCAGCTTCGGCGGAAGTCAGCCCCAGCATTTT.

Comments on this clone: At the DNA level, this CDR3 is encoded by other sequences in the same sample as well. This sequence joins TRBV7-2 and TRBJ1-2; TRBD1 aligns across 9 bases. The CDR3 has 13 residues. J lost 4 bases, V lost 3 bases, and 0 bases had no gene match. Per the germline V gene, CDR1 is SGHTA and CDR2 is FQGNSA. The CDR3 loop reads CASSLGQGYGYTF. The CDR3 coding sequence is TGTGCCAGCAGCTTGGGACAGGGCTATGGCTACACCTTC.

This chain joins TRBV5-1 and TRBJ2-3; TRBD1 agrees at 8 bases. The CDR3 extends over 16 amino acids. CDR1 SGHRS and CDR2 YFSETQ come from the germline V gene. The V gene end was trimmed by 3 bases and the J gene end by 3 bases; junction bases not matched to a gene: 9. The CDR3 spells CASSYLGQGQTDTQYF. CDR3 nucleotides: TGCGCCAGCAGCTACCTCGGACAGGGTCAAACAGATACGCAGTATTTT.

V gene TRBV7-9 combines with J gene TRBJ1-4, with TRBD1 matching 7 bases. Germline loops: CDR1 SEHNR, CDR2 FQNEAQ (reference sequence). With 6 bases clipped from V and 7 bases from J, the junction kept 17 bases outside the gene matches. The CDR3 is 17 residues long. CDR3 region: CASRPPGQTKPIEKLFF. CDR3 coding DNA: TGTGCCAGCAGACCTCCGGGACAGACGAAACCCATTGAAAAACTGTTTTTT.

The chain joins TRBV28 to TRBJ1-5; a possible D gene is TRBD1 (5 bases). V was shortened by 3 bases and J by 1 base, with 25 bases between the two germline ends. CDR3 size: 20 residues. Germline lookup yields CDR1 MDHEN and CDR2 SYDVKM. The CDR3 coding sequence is TGTGCCAGCAGTTTCGGGTCGACGGCCGCTGGGGCCATGAGCAATCAGCCCCAGCATTTT. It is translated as CASSFGSTAAGAMSNQPQHF.

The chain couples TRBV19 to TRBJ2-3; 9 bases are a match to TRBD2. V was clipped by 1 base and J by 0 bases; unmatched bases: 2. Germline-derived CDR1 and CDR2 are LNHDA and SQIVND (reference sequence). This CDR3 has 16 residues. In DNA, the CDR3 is TGTGCCAGTAGTATAGTAGCGGGGGTCAGCACAGATACGCAGTATTTT. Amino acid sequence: CASSIVAGVSTDTQYF.

CDR3 in amino acids: CASSYRGLAGGREQFF. The CDR3 DNA reads TGTGCCAGCAGTTACAGGGGACTAGCGGGGGGGCGTGAGCAGTTCTTC. V and J are TRBV6-5 and TRBJ2-1, with 16 bases matching TRBD2. Germline CDR1 reads MNHEY; CDR2 reads SVGAGI. V shed 2 bases and J 9 bases; nucleotides not matched to a gene: 4. This CDR3 comprises 16 residues.

CDR3 in DNA: TGTGCCAGCTCACCCGTGACTAGCGGGAATTACAATGAGCAGTTCTTC. This gives the protein CASSPVTSGNYNEQFF. V gene TRBV18 combines with J gene TRBJ2-1; 11 bases are shared with TRBD2. CDR3 length: 16 residues. V gave up 3 bases and J gave up 4 bases; unmatched junction bases: 5. CDR1 is KGHSH, CDR2 LQKENI, per germline. Variable domain in full (rest from reference TRBV18 and TRBJ2-1): NAGVMQNPRHLVRRRGQEARLRCSPMKGHSHVYWYRQLPEEGLKFMVYLQKENIIDESGMPKERFSAEFPKEGPSILRIQQVVRGDSAAYFCASSPVTSGNYNEQFFGPGTRLTVL.

The CDR3 DNA is TGTGCCAGCAGCTTGCGTCACAACCCATCCACAAACACTGAAGCTTTCTTT. Its translation is CASSLRHNPSTNTEAFF. The chain combines TRBV5-4 with TRBJ1-1; D unclear. V was cut by 1 base and J by 2 bases, with 18 bases left in between. Germline assignment: CDR1 SGHNT and CDR2 YYREEE (reference sequence). CDR3 size: 17 residues.

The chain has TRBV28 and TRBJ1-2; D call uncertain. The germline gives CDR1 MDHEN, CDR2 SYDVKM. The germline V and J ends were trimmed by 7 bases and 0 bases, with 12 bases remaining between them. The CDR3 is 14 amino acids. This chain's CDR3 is CASKVPQANYGYTF. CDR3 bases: TGTGCCAGCAAAGTACCTCAGGCTAACTATGGCTACACCTTC.

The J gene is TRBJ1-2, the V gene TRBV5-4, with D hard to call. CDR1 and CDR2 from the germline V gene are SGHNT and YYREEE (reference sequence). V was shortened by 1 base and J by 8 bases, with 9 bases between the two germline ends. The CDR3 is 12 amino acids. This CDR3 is CASSLRAGGYTF. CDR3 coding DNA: TGTGCCAGCAGCTTGCGGGCGGGGGGCTACACCTTC.

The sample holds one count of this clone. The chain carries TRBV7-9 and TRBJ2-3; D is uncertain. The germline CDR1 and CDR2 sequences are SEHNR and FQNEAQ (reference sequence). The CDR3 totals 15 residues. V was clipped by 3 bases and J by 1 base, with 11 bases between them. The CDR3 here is CASSFGTAGTDTQYF. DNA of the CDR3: TGTGCCAGCAGCTTTGGTACAGCAGGCACAGATACGCAGTATTTT.